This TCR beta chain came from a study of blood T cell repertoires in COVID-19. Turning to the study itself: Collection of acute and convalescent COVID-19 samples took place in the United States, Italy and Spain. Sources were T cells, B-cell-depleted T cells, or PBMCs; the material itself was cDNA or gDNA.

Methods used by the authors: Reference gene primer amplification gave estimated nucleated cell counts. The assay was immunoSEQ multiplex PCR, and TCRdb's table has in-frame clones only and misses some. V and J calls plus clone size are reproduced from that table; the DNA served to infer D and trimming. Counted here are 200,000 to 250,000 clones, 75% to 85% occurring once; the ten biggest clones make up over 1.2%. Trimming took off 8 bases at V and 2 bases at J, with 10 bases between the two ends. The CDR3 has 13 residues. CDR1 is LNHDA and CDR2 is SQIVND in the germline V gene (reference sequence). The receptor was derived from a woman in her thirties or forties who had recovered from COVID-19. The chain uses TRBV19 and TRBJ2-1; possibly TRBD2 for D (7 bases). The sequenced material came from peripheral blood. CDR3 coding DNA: TGTGCCAGTTCCGGGGGGCCCTACAATGAGCAGTTCTTC. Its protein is CASSGGPYNEQFF.